One and the same sample provided the 24 T cell receptor beta chains below, sequenced in a study of T cell changes during pregnancy in multiple sclerosis. Clones were sequenced by immunoSEQ multiplex PCR, and TCRdb holds only the in-frame ones, with some missing. The repertoire holds around 60,000 clones, roughly 90% seen once, with more than 1.5% in the top ten. The input for sequencing was peripheral blood, taken in the first trimester of pregnancy. Every receptor here comes from a female donor with multiple sclerosis, enrolled in a pregnancy study.

The chain carries TRBV28 and TRBJ2-4, with D maybe TRBD2 (7 bases). Germline V lookup: CDR1 MDHEN, CDR2 SYDVKM. The CDR3 contains 16 residues. With 2 bases removed from V and 5 bases from J, the gap between germline ends came to 16 bases. The CDR3 sequence: CASSLVGGRGQNIQYF. Here the CDR3 DNA reads TGTGCCAGCAGTTTAGTCGGGGGGCGGGGGCAAAACATTCAGTACTTC.

The chain carries TRBV19 and TRBJ2-3; D gene uncertain. Trimming cost V 5 bases and J 4 bases, with 10 bases left between them. Germline CDR1 reads LNHDA; CDR2 reads SQIVND (reference sequence). The CDR3 covers 13 residues. The CDR3 coding sequence is TGTGCCAGTAGTTGGGCAGCTTCAGATACGCAGTATTTT. Protein: CASSWAASDTQYF.

The chain links TRBV18 to TRBJ2-1; D may be TRBD1 (7 bases). This CDR3 is 15 amino acids long. V lost 1 base to trimming and J lost 7 bases, with 14 bases between them. The germline gives CDR1 KGHSH, CDR2 LQKENI. CDR3 region: CASSPQGRGENEQFF. The CDR3 DNA reads as TGTGCCAGCTCACCACAGGGCAGGGGGGAAAATGAGCAGTTCTTC. The full variable domain, with the rest looked up from reference TRBV18 and TRBJ2-1, is NAGVMQNPRHLVRRRGQEARLRCSPMKGHSHVYWYRQLPEEGLKFMVYLQKENIIDESGMPKERFSAEFPKEGPSILRIQQVVRGDSAAYFCASSPQGRGENEQFFGPGTRLTVL.

V and J are TRBV11-2 and TRBJ2-7, with 8 positions matching TRBD2. This CDR3 has 18 residues. The germline V gene encodes CDR1 SGHAT and CDR2 FQNNGV. Trimming cost V 7 bases and J 6 bases; bases outside gene matches: 23. This CDR3 reads CASTGWGRLVAGPIEQYF. CDR3 in DNA: TGTGCCAGCACGGGCTGGGGGCGCCTTGTAGCGGGACCCATCGAGCAGTACTTC.

This sequence joins TRBV9 and TRBJ2-1, with 8 bases that match TRBD2. V lost 0 bases and J lost 7; bases outside the gene matches: 6. CDR1 and CDR2 (germline): SGDLS, YYNGEE. CDR3 length: 15 amino acids. CDR3 amino acids: CASSVATSAANEQFF. Here the CDR3 DNA reads TGTGCCAGCAGCGTAGCGACTAGCGCGGCAAATGAGCAGTTCTTC. Full variable domain (rest looked up from reference TRBV9 and TRBJ2-1): DSGVTQTPKHLITATGQRVTLRCSPRSGDLSVYWYQQSLDQGLQFLIQYYNGEERAKGNILERFSAQQFPDLHSELNLSSLELGDSALYFCASSVATSAANEQFFGPGTRLTVL.

The chain carries TRBV6-6 and TRBJ2-1; D is possibly TRBD2 (5 bases). Trimming removed 5 bases at V and 8 bases at J, with 13 bases between. Germline CDR1 is MNHNY and CDR2 is SVGAGI (reference sequence). This CDR3 has 13 residues. The CDR3 here is CASSPRRLDEQFF. CDR3 nucleotides: TGTGCCAGCAGTCCGAGGAGGCTCGATGAGCAGTTCTTC.

The V gene is TRBV18, the J gene TRBJ2-7; tentatively, D is TRBD2 (5 bases). V was shortened by 6 bases and J by 3 bases, with 18 bases between the two germline ends. The CDR3 runs to 15 residues. The germline V gene has CDR1 KGHSH and CDR2 LQKENI. The CDR3 sequence: CASSQGFDGVYEQYF. The CDR3 DNA sequence: TGTGCCAGCTCGCAAGGCTTCGACGGGGTCTACGAGCAGTACTTC.

In its sample, this clone was seen once. V gene TRBV6-5 combines with J gene TRBJ2-7, with D perhaps matching TRBD1 (6 bases). Germline V gene sequence: CDR1 MNHEY, CDR2 SVGAGI. The CDR3 totals 13 residues. The V gene lost 4 bases and the J gene lost 2 bases, with 9 bases spanning the gap. CDR3 loop: CASSFGTPYEQYF. The CDR3 DNA follows: TGTGCCAGCAGTTTTGGGACACCCTACGAGCAGTACTTC.

The V call is TRBV19, the J call TRBJ1-3; 9 nucleotides line up with TRBD1. The length of the CDR3 is 16 residues. Germline values: CDR1 LNHDA, CDR2 SQIVND (reference sequence). V gave up 9 bases and J gave up 0 bases; unmatched junction bases: 9. CDR3 sequence (DNA): TGTGCCAGCCTCCCGGGACAGGGCCTCTCTGGAAACACCATATATTTT. It specifies CASLPGQGLSGNTIYF.

The CDR3 DNA follows: TGTGCCAGCTCACCAACAGGTGGCCCTGGGGAGACCCAGTACTTC. Protein: CASSPTGGPGETQYF. The chain recombines TRBV18 with TRBJ2-5; tentative D call: TRBD1 (5 bases). V was shortened by 2 bases and J by 5 bases, with 15 bases between the two germline ends. Germline CDR1 and CDR2: KGHSH and LQKENI. This CDR3 comprises 15 residues. The whole variable domain, remainder taken from reference TRBV18 and TRBJ2-5, is NAGVMQNPRHLVRRRGQEARLRCSPMKGHSHVYWYRQLPEEGLKFMVYLQKENIIDESGMPKERFSAEFPKEGPSILRIQQVVRGDSAAYFCASSPTGGPGETQYFGPGTRLLVL.

The chain joins TRBV28 to TRBJ1-1, with D uncertain. Germline-derived CDR1 and CDR2 are MDHEN and SYDVKM. This CDR3 has 17 residues. V dropped 1 base and J dropped 4 bases, with 19 bases sitting between them. The CDR3 nucleotides are TGTGCCAGCAGTTTATCGGGAGGATCGGGAGGTAGCACTGAAGCTTTCTTT. Its protein is CASSLSGGSGGSTEAFF.

This clone has a single count. V usage is TRBV10-3 and J usage is TRBJ2-2, with D tentatively TRBD2 (5 bases). Per germline, CDR1 ENHRY and CDR2 SYGVKD. The CDR3 totals 15 residues. Trimming removed 0 bases from V and 7 bases from J, with 12 bases in between. CDR3 region: CAISESVGVDGELFF. The CDR3 region has the DNA TGTGCCATCAGTGAGTCGGTGGGAGTGGACGGGGAGCTGTTTTTT.

CDR3 region: CASSLDRGGVEQYF. The CDR3, as DNA: TGTGCCAGCAGCTTAGACAGGGGGGGCGTCGAGCAGTACTTC. V gene TRBV28 combines with J gene TRBJ2-7, with 9 bases matching TRBD1. CDR3 length: 14 residues. Trimming at V came to 6 bases and at J to 6 bases, leaving 9 bases not matched to a gene. Germline-derived CDR1 and CDR2 are MDHEN and SYDVKM.

This clone showed up just a few times. J is TRBJ1-4 and V is TRBV5-1, with 8 bases fitting TRBD1. J lost 8 bases, V lost 4 bases, and 10 bases had no gene match. Germline V gene data show CDR1 as SGHRS and CDR2 as YFSETQ. This CDR3 spans 15 amino acids. The CDR3 is CASSVTGERGEKLFF. The CDR3 DNA sequence: TGCGCCAGCAGCGTGACAGGGGAGCGAGGGGAAAAACTGTTTTTT.

The V call is TRBV25-1, the J call TRBJ2-3; 7 positions match TRBD2. The CDR3 loop spans 14 amino acids. Germline V gene data show CDR1 as MGHDK and CDR2 as SYGVNS. V lost 7 bases to trimming and J lost 3 bases; unmatched junction nucleotides: 7. DNA of the CDR3: TGTGCCAGCACTCACTGGGGAGGGACAGATACGCAGTATTTT. It is translated as CASTHWGGTDTQYF. The entire variable domain, with the rest obtained from reference TRBV25-1 and TRBJ2-3, is as follows: EADIYQTPRYLVIGTGKKITLECSQTMGHDKMYWYQQDPGMELHLIHYSYGVNSTEKGDLSSESTVSRIRTEHFPLTLESARPSHTSQYLCASTHWGGTDTQYFGPGTRLTVL.

The V gene is TRBV18, the J gene TRBJ2-7; 7 positions agree with TRBD2. Looked up from germline, CDR1 is KGHSH and CDR2 is LQKENI. The CDR3 consists of 15 residues. Trimming removed 2 bases from V and 2 bases from J; junction bases left unmatched: 6. The CDR3 DNA is TGTGCCAGCTCACCAGAATCTAGCGGCCCCTACGAGCAGTACTTC. As protein: CASSPESSGPYEQYF.

The chain combines TRBV6-6 with TRBJ2-1; D possibly corresponds to TRBD2 (6 bases). The V gene lost 11 bases and the J gene lost 9 bases, with 26 bases spanning the gap. Germline loops: CDR1 MNHNY, CDR2 SVGAGI (reference sequence). The CDR3 loop spans 15 amino acids. The DNA of the CDR3 is TGTGCCGGCCAAAGGGATGGGACGGGACTCGGTGAGCAGTTCTTC. Amino acids: CAGQRDGTGLGEQFF.

The chain joins TRBV14 to TRBJ2-7; 7 positions match TRBD2. The CDR3 totals 15 residues. Germline CDR1 reads SGHDN; CDR2 reads FVKESK. Trimming at V came to 4 bases and at J to 4 bases, leaving 10 bases not matched to a gene. The CDR3 loop reads CASSRLGLGSYEQYF. DNA of the CDR3: TGTGCCAGCAGCCGCCTTGGACTAGGGAGTTACGAGCAGTACTTC.

V is TRBV7-2 and J is TRBJ2-7, with D possibly being TRBD2 (6 bases). Trimming left V 1 base short and J 0 bases short, with 7 bases between. The germline CDR1 and CDR2 sequences are SGHTA and FQGNSA. The CDR3 consists of 14 residues. The CDR3 reads CASSLDGGSYEQYF. The CDR3 nucleotides are TGTGCCAGCAGCTTAGACGGGGGCTCCTACGAGCAGTACTTC.

This clone was seen once. The chain uses TRBV10-3 and TRBJ2-7, with 9 bases lining up with TRBD1. The CDR3 covers 13 residues. From germline, CDR1 is ENHRY and CDR2 SYGVKD. V dropped 4 bases and J dropped 4; count of bases not matched to a gene: 2. The CDR3 is CAISAGQGYEQYF. The CDR3 DNA sequence: TGTGCCATCAGTGCCGGACAGGGGTACGAGCAGTACTTC.

This rearrangement joins TRBV7-2 to TRBJ1-2; unclear D gene. Germline V lookup: CDR1 SGHTA, CDR2 FQGNSA. V lost 3 bases and J 6 bases, leaving 8 bases between the germline ends. The CDR3 length is 12 residues. The DNA for the CDR3 is TGTGCCAGCAGCTTCAGCGGAGATGGCTACACCTTC. Protein sequence: CASSFSGDGYTF.

The chain employs TRBV29-1 and TRBJ1-2; D gene uncertain. Between the trimmed V and J ends, which lost 2 bases and 8 bases, there was a span of 12 bases. The CDR3 is 12 residues long. CDR1 and CDR2 (germline): SQVTM, ANQGSEA. CDR3 nucleotide sequence: TGCAGCGTTGAATTGTCGGGAGTCGGCTACACCTTC. It yields the protein CSVELSGVGYTF.

The V and J genes are TRBV7-2 and TRBJ2-3, with D tentatively TRBD2 (6 bases). Trimming left V 5 bases short and J 4 bases short, with 13 bases between. The CDR3 is 14 residues long. Germline assignment: CDR1 SGHTA and CDR2 FQGNSA. CDR3 in DNA: TGTGCCAGCAGCCCGAGACTAGGATCAGATACGCAGTATTTT. Translating gives CASSPRLGSDTQYF. The entire variable domain, with the rest obtained from reference TRBV7-2 and TRBJ2-3, is as follows: GAGVSQSPSNKVTEKGKDVELRCDPISGHTALYWYRQSLGQGLEFLIYFQGNSAPDKSGLPSDRFSAERTGGSVSTLTIQRTQQEDSAVYLCASSPRLGSDTQYFGPGTRLTVL.

This sequence joins TRBV7-9 and TRBJ1-1; 7 nucleotides agree with TRBD1. The CDR3 sequence is 17 residues long. The trim removed 1 base at V and 10 bases at J, leaving 18 bases unmatched. The germline gives CDR1 SEHNR, CDR2 FQNEAQ (reference sequence). CDR3 amino acids: CASSLDVGQVSFGLAFF. The CDR3 nucleotides are TGTGCCAGCAGCTTAGACGTTGGACAGGTGTCTTTCGGGTTAGCTTTCTTT.